The source of this T cell receptor (beta chain) is a study of neoadjuvant anti-PD-1 for oral cavity cancer. The trim removed 1 base at V and 3 bases at J, leaving 7 bases unmatched. Germline loops: CDR1 SGHAT, CDR2 FQNNGV. The CDR3 length is 17 residues. On this clone itself: What it binds is unknown.

Study outcomes and limitations: Non-responders to neoadjuvant nivolumab had significantly more clonal PBMC T cells than responders.

PBMC libraries mostly used about 450 ng of input genomic DNA, with six replicates per sample. TCRdb keeps only in-frame clones here, not all; method: immunoSEQ multiplex PCR. The sample gives about 16,000 clones, 55% to 75% of which show up once; over 2% is in the top ten. PBMCs were not maintained or expanded in culture before analysis. The receptor's source is a person aged 35-79 years with oral cavity squamous cell carcinoma. This sequence joins TRBV11-2 and TRBJ2-2; TRBD1 agrees at 8 bases. The source was PBMCs, collected before nivolumab (anti-PD-1) treatment. CDR3 region: CASSLVGGTGYTGELFF. Written as DNA, the CDR3 is TGTGCCAGCAGCTTAGTCGGAGGGACAGGTTACACCGGGGAGCTGTTTTTT.